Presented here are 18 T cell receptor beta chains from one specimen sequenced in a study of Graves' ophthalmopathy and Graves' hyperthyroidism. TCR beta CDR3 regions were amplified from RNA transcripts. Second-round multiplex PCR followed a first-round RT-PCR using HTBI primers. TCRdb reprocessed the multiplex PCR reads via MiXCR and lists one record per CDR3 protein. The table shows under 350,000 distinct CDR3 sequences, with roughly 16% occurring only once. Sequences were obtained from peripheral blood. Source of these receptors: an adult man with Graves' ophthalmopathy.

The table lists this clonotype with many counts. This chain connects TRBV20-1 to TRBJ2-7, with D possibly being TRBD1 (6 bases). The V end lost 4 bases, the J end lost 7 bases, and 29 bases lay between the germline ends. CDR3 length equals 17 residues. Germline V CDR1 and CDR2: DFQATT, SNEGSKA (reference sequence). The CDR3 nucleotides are TGCAGTGCTAATAAAGGACAGCGGCACGCACTTGGGGAGGAGCAGTACTTC. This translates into CSANKGQRHALGEEQYF.

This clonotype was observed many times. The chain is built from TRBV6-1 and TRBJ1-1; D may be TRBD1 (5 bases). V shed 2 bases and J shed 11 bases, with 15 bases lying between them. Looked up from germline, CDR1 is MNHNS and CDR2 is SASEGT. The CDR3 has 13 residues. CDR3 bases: TGTGCCAGCAGTGAAATCGGGGGTATCGGGGCTTTCTTT. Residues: CASSEIGGIGAFF.

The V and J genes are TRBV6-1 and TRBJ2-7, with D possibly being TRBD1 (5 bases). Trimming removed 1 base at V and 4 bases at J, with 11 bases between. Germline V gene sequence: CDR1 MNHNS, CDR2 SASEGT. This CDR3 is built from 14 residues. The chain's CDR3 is CASSEDGHPYEQYF. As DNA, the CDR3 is TGTGCCAGCAGTGAAGACGGACATCCATACGAGCAGTACTTC.

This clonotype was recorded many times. The CDR3 loop is CASSSGQGGIFGYTF. Written as DNA, the CDR3 is TGTGCCAGCAGTTCAGGACAGGGTGGGATATTTGGCTACACCTTC. The chain joins TRBV12-3 or TRBV12-4 to TRBJ1-2; 8 bases agree with TRBD1. With 4 bases clipped from V and 7 bases from J, the junction kept 11 bases outside the gene matches. The CDR3 contains 15 residues.

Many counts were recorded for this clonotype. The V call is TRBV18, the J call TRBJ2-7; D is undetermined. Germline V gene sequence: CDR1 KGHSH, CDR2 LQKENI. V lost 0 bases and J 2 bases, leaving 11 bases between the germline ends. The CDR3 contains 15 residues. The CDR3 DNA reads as TGTGCCAGCTCACCACCCCGGGCTGGGGCCTACGAGCAGTACTTC. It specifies CASSPPRAGAYEQYF.

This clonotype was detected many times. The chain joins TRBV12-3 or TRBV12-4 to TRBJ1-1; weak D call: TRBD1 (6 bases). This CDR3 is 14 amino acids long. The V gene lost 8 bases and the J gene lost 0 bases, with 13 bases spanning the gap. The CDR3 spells CASCPGGMNTEAFF. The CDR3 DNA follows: TGTGCCAGCTGCCCTGGGGGCATGAACACTGAAGCTTTCTTT.

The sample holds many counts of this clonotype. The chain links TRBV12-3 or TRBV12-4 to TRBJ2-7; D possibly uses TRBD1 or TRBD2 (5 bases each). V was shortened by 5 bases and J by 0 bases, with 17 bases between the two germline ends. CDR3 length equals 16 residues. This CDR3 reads CASSNSRDESSYEQYF. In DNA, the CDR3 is TGTGCCAGCAGTAACTCTCGGGACGAGAGCTCCTACGAGCAGTACTTC.

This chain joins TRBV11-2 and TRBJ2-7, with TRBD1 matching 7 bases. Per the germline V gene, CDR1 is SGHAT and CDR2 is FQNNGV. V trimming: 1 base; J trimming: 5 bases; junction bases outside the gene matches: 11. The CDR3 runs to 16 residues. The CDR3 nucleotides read TGTGCCAGCAGCTTAGTAAGGGGACAGCTTTGGGACGAGCAGTACTTC. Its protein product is CASSLVRGQLWDEQYF.

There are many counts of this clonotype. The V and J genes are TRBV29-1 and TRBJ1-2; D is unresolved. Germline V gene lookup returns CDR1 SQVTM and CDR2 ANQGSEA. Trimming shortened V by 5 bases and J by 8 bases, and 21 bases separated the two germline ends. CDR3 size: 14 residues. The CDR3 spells CSVKRRIGSSGYTF. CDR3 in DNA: TGCAGCGTTAAACGACGGATTGGATCTTCCGGCTACACCTTC.

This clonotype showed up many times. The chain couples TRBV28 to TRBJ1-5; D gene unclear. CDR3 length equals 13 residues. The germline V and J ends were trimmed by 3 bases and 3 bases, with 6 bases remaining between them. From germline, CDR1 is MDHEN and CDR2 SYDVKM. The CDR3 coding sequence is TGTGCCAGCAGTTTGGGGTTCAATCAGCCCCAGCATTTT. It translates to CASSLGFNQPQHF.

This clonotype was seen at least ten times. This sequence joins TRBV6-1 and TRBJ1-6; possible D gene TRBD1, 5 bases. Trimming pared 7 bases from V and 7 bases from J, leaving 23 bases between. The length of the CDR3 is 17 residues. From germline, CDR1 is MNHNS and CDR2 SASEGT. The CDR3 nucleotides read TGTGCCAGCAATCCGGTCTCAGGGACCCCGGTGAATTCACCCCTCCACTTT. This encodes CASNPVSGTPVNSPLHF.

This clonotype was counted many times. The CDR3, as DNA: TGTGCCAGCAGTGATAAGGGACGCCGCCTATGGGGCTACACCTTC. This gives the protein CASSDKGRRLWGYTF. The V gene is TRBV28, the J gene TRBJ1-2, with D possibly being TRBD1 (5 bases). Between the trimmed V and J ends, which lost 5 bases and 8 bases, there was a span of 21 bases. The germline gives CDR1 MDHEN, CDR2 SYDVKM. The CDR3 sequence is 15 residues long.

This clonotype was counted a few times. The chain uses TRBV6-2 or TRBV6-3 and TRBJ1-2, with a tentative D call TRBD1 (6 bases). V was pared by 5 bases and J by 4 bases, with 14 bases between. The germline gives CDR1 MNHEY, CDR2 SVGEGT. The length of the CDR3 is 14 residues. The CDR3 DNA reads TGTGCCAGCAGTGAGGACAGTCCGTCCTATGGCTACACCTTC. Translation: CASSEDSPSYGYTF.

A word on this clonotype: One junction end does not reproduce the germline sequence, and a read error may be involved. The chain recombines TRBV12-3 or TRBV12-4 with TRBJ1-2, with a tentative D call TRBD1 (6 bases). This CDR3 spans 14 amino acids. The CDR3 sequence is CSSVPWVQGQGYTF. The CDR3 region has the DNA TGTTCCAGCGTACCCTGGGTACAGGGACAAGGCTACACCTTC.

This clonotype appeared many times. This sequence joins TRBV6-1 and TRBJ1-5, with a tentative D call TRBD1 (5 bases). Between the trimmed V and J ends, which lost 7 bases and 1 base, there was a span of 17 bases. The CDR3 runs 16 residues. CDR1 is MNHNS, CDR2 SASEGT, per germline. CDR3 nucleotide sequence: TGTGCCAGCACGAGGGGTAAGGCAGCCAGCAATCAGCCCCAGCATTTT. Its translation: CASTRGKAASNQPQHF.

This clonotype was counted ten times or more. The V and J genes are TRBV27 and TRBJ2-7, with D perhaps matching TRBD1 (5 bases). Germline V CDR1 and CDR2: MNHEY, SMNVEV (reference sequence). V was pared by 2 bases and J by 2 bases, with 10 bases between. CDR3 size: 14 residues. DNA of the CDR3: TGTGCCAGCAGTTTAAGCTCAGGGCCCTACGAGCAGTACTTC. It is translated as CASSLSSGPYEQYF.

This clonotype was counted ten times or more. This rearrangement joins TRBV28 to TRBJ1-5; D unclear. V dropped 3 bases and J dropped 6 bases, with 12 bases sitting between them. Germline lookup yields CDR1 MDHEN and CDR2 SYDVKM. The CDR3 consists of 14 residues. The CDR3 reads CASSFGQTGQPQHF. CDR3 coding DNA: TGTGCCAGCAGTTTTGGCCAGACGGGTCAGCCCCAGCATTTT.

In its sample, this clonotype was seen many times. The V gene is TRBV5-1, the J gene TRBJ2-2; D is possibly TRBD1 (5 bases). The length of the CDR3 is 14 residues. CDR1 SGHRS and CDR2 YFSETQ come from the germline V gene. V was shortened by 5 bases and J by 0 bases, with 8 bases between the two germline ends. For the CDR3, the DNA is TGCGCCAGCAGACAGGACCCGAACACCGGGGAGCTGTTTTTT. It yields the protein CASRQDPNTGELFF.